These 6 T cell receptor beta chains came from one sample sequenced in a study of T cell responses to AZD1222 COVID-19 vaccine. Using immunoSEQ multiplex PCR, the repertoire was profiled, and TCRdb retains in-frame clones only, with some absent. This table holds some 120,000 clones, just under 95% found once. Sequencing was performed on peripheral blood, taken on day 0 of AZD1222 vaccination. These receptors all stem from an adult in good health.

The CDR3 region is CASSLSGRGYNEQFF. CDR3 bases: TGTGCCAGCAGCCTAAGCGGGAGAGGCTACAATGAGCAGTTCTTC. The chain recombines TRBV11-1 with TRBJ2-1, with 8 bases aligning to TRBD2. There are 15 residues in the CDR3. Germline values: CDR1 SGHAT, CDR2 FQDESV (reference sequence). J was trimmed by 3 bases and V by 5 bases; bases with no gene match: 6.

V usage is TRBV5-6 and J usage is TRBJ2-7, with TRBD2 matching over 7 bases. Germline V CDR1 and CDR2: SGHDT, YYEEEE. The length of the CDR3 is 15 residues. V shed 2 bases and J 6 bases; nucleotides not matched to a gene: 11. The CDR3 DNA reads TGTGCCAGCAGCTTTGAGGGGCGGGAGAAGGTCGAGCAGTACTTC. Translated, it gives CASSFEGREKVEQYF.

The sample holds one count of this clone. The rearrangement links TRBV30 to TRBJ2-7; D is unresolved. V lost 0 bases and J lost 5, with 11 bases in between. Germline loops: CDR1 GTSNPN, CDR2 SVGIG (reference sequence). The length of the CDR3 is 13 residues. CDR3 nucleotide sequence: TGTGCCTGGAGTGTTTGGGATGGGGACGAGCAGTACTTC. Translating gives CAWSVWDGDEQYF.

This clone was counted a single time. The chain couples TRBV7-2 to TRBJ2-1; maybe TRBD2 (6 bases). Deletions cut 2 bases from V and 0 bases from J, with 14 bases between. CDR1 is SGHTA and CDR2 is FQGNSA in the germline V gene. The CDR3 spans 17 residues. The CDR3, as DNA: TGTGCCAGCAGCTTATGGCACACTAGCTCCTCCTACAATGAGCAGTTCTTC. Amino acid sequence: CASSLWHTSSSYNEQFF. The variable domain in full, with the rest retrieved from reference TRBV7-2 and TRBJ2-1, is GAGVSQSPSNKVTEKGKDVELRCDPISGHTALYWYRQSLGQGLEFLIYFQGNSAPDKSGLPSDRFSAERTGGSVSTLTIQRTQQEDSAVYLCASSLWHTSSSYNEQFFGPGTRLTVL.

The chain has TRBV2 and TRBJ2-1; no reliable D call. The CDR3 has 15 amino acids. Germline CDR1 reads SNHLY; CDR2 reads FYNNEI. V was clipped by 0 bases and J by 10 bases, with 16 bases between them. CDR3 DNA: TGTGCCAGCAGTGAAGCGTGGGCCTCCGCCCGGGAGCAGTTCTTC. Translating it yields CASSEAWASAREQFF.

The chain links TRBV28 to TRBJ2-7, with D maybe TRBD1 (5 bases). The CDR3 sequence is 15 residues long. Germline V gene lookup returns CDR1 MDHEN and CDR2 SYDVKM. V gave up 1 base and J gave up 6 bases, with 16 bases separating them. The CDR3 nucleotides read TGTGCCAGCAGTTTATTGGAACAGGAAAAGGCCGAGCAGTACTTC. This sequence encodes CASSLLEQEKAEQYF.